This T cell receptor (beta chain) was recorded in a study of CD8+ T cells in alopecia areata. Treatment of the sample: oral pan-JAK inhibitor, 5-10 mg twice daily. V was cut by 6 bases and J by 2 bases, with 8 bases left in between. CDR1 and CDR2 (germline): MNHEY, SMNVEV (reference sequence). This CDR3 has 12 residues. After isolation, RNA underwent reverse transcription to generate cDNA as the sequencing template. Profiled with immunoSEQ multiplex PCR; TCRdb holds only in-frame clones, not every one. The repertoire consists of 150,000 to 200,000 clones, with roughly three fifths occurring once and the leading ten covering around 12%.

This chain joins TRBV27 and TRBJ2-7; D remains ambiguous. The receptor was derived from a human donor with alopecia areata. Sequencing was performed on CD8+ T cells sorted from blood, taken at week 24, from a patient treated with tofacitinib. CDR3 DNA: TGTGCCAGCAGCCCTAACACCTACGAGCAGTACTTC. This codes for CASSPNTYEQYF.